Given below is one T cell receptor (beta chain) in context. The record originates from a study of blood T cell repertoires in COVID-19. Study overall: Whether acute or convalescent, the COVID-19 samples came from the United States, Italy and Spain. PBMCs, B-cell-depleted T cells, or T cells were the source of the cDNA or gDNA that made up the material.

The CDR3 is made up of 12 amino acids. Germline CDR1 reads SGHDT; CDR2 reads YYEEEE. Trimming pared 3 bases from V and 6 bases from J, leaving 6 bases between. In the authors' workflow: Reference gene primers were amplified, and this amplification served to estimate nucleated cell counts. The repertoire was sequenced with immunoSEQ multiplex PCR; TCRdb's copy has only in-frame clones and lacks some. V, J and clone size are those of that table, while D and trimming were read from the DNA. The profile shows 140,000 to 150,000 clones, approximately 84% of them singletons. The specimen sequenced was peripheral blood. The TCR sequence derives from a human donor with acute or convalescent COVID-19. The donor label of this sample is uncertain. This chain uses TRBV5-6 with TRBJ2-2; D unresolved. The CDR3, as DNA: TGTGCCAGCAGCTCCTACCCCGGGGAGCTGTTTTTT. This gives the protein CASSSYPGELFF.